This record looks at one TCR beta chain sequence and its context. Enrolled patients, whose metastatic non-small-cell lung cancer was chemo-refractory, received focal radiation plus CTLA-4 blockade with ipilimumab. Using immunoSEQ multiplex PCR, the repertoire was profiled, and TCRdb retains in-frame clones only, with some absent. This table has 40,000 to 45,000 clones, around 75% appearing once. This entry belongs to a study of radiotherapy plus CTLA-4 blockade in lung cancer. CDR1 and CDR2 from the germline V gene are MGHRA and YSYEKL. The junction had 1 base not matched to a gene; V was cut back by 3 bases and J by 2 bases. The CDR3 covers 16 residues.

The receptor's source is a human donor with non-small cell lung cancer who had stable disease on radiotherapy plus ipilimumab. V is TRBV4-1 and J is TRBJ2-4; TRBD2 matches at 13 bases. The sample here was peripheral blood, taken from a patient treated with radiotherapy plus ipilimumab. In nucleotides, the CDR3 is TGCGCCAGCAGCCAGACTAGCGGGGGGACCAAAAACATTCAGTACTTC. It codes for CASSQTSGGTKNIQYF.